This is a list of T cell receptor beta chains from one sample in a study of CD4 T cell repertoires in COVID-19. Only in-frame clones appear in the TCRdb table, and some are missing; sequencing was by immunoSEQ multiplex PCR. The sample yields 20,000 to 30,000 clones, about 93% seen once. The specimen comprised circulating follicular helper CD4+ T cells (cTfh) from blood, sampled before the COVID-19 pandemic. The receptors shown here come from a human donor who had COVID-19. The CDR3 runs from the conserved cysteine through the conserved F or W. A D gene is named only where the DNA matches it firmly. Size values are once, few and many counts, or a class for expanded clones, and some rows have none.

V: TRBV2
size: NA
J: TRBJ2-5
D: TRBD2
CDR3: CASSESPERGGLTSATQYF
DNA: TGTGCCAGCAGTGAAAGTCCGGAGCGGGGGGGCCTAACGTCCGCGACCCAGTACTTC

V: TRBV19
size: NA
J: TRBJ2-1
D: NA
CDR3: CASAPDRGNEQFF
DNA: TGTGCCAGTGCCCCTGACCGGGGGAATGAGCAGTTCTTC

V: TRBV2
size: NA
J: TRBJ2-3
D: NA
CDR3: CASKLETNTQYF
DNA: TGTGCCAGCAAGCTAGAGACGAATACGCAGTATTTT

V: TRBV7-9
size: NA
J: TRBJ1-1
D: NA
CDR3: CASTLSEGGTEAFF
DNA: TGTGCCAGCACCTTGTCCGAGGGTGGCACTGAAGCTTTCTTT

V: TRBV19
size: NA
J: TRBJ1-5
D: TRBD1
CDR3: CASSSEGQGRQPQHF
DNA: TGTGCCAGTAGCTCCGAGGGACAGGGTAGGCAGCCCCAGCATTTT

V: TRBV20-1
size: NA
J: TRBJ2-7
D: NA
CDR3: CSVPGVSEQYF
DNA: TGCAGTGTTCCAGGGGTTTCCGAGCAGTACTTC

V: TRBV19
size: once
J: TRBJ2-6
D: TRBD2
CDR3: CASSRQSGGASGANVLTF
DNA: TGTGCCAGTAGTAGGCAAAGCGGGGGGGCCTCTGGGGCCAACGTCCTGACTTTC

V: TRBV7-2
size: NA
J: TRBJ1-6
D: TRBD1
CDR3: CASSPRTGDSSPLHF
DNA: TGTGCCAGCAGCCCTAGGACAGGGGACAGTTCACCCCTCCACTTT

V: TRBV28
size: NA
J: TRBJ2-1
D: NA
CDR3: CASSQEGGGSRYNEQFF
DNA: TGTGCCAGCAGCCAGGAGGGAGGAGGGAGTAGGTACAATGAGCAGTTCTTC

V: TRBV2
size: NA
J: TRBJ2-3
D: NA
CDR3: CASSALATSTDTQYF
DNA: TGTGCCAGCAGTGCTCTAGCGACTAGCACAGATACGCAGTATTTT

V: TRBV5-8
size: NA
J: TRBJ1-5
D: NA
CDR3: CASSSQGYQPQHF
DNA: TGTGCCAGCAGCTCACAGGGTTATCAGCCCCAGCATTTT

V: TRBV7-2
size: NA
J: TRBJ2-7
D: TRBD2
CDR3: CASSLGLAGVREQYF
DNA: TGTGCCAGCAGCCTCGGACTAGCGGGGGTTCGCGAGCAGTACTTC

V: TRBV6-6
size: NA
J: TRBJ2-7
D: NA
CDR3: CASSFGQTYEQYF
DNA: TGTGCCAGCAGTTTCGGACAGACCTACGAGCAGTACTTC

V: TRBV19
size: NA
J: TRBJ1-2
D: NA
CDR3: CASSATFGDSGYTF
DNA: TGTGCCAGTAGTGCCACATTCGGGGACTCTGGCTACACCTTC

V: TRBV7-2
size: NA
J: TRBJ2-7
D: NA
CDR3: CASSLEGLRGYEQYF
DNA: TGTGCCAGCAGCTTAGAAGGGCTAAGGGGCTACGAGCAGTACTTC

V: TRBV5-6
size: NA
J: TRBJ1-2
D: TRBD1
CDR3: CASSGTGDYGYTF
DNA: TGTGCCAGCAGCGGGACAGGGGACTATGGCTACACCTTC

V: TRBV14
size: NA
J: TRBJ2-7
D: NA
CDR3: CASSKIRGEQYF
DNA: TGTGCCAGCAGCAAGATCAGGGGCGAGCAGTACTTC

V: TRBV10-2
size: NA
J: TRBJ2-7
D: NA
CDR3: CASSELKMLGLPGLKQYF
DNA: TGCGCCAGCAGTGAGTTAAAGATGCTAGGACTACCCGGATTGAAGCAGTACTTC

V: TRBV12-5
size: NA
J: TRBJ2-1
D: NA
CDR3: CASGFQDGGYYNEQFF
DNA: TGTGCTAGTGGTTTCCAGGATGGGGGGTATTACAATGAGCAGTTCTTC

V: TRBV6-1
size: few
J: TRBJ1-1
D: NA
CDR3: CASNPAARVTEAFF
DNA: TGTGCCAGCAACCCCGCAGCGAGGGTCACTGAAGCTTTCTTT

V: TRBV6-5
size: NA
J: TRBJ1-6
D: NA
CDR3: CASSPDGRWRPLHF
DNA: TGTGCCAGCAGCCCGGACGGCCGGTGGAGGCCCCTCCACTTT

V: TRBV5-1
size: NA
J: TRBJ2-7
D: NA
CDR3: CASSLDPGNYEQYF
DNA: TGCGCCAGCAGCTTGGATCCAGGTAACTACGAGCAGTACTTC

V: TRBV28
size: NA
J: TRBJ1-3
D: NA
CDR3: CATYSGNTIYF
DNA: TGTGCCACCTACTCTGGAAACACCATATATTTT

V: TRBV6-1
size: NA
J: TRBJ2-1
D: TRBD2
CDR3: CASSGGGAYNEQFF
DNA: TGTGCCAGCAGTGGCGGGGGGGCGTACAATGAGCAGTTCTTC

V: TRBV6-5
size: NA
J: TRBJ1-2
D: NA
CDR3: CASTRRGSQGNGYTF
DNA: TGTGCCAGCACCCGAAGGGGGAGTCAAGGCAATGGCTACACCTTC

V: TRBV27
size: NA
J: TRBJ2-7
D: TRBD1
CDR3: CASNRDRGAYEQYF
DNA: TGTGCCAGCAATCGGGACAGGGGAGCCTACGAGCAGTACTTC

V: TRBV2
size: NA
J: TRBJ1-1
D: NA
CDR3: CASSVQRRVGAFF
DNA: TGTGCCAGCAGTGTTCAGCGGCGAGTCGGAGCTTTCTTT

V: TRBV5-1
size: once
J: TRBJ2-5
D: TRBD2
CDR3: CASSPSLAEGETQYF
DNA: TGCGCCAGCAGCCCGTCCCTAGCGGAAGGGGAGACCCAGTACTTC

V: TRBV5-4
size: NA
J: TRBJ2-1
D: TRBD2
CDR3: CASSPGLAGLPEIF
DNA: TGTGCCAGCAGCCCGGGACTAGCGGGTTTGCCCGAGATCTTC

V: TRBV27
size: NA
J: TRBJ2-1
D: NA
CDR3: CASRTRGYNEQFF
DNA: TGTGCCAGCAGAACGAGAGGCTACAATGAGCAGTTCTTC

V: TRBV28
size: NA
J: TRBJ2-7
D: TRBD1
CDR3: CASSGTGGSYEQYF
DNA: TGTGCCAGCAGCGGGACAGGGGGATCCTACGAGCAGTACTTC

V: TRBV7-9
size: NA
J: TRBJ1-2
D: TRBD1
CDR3: CASSRRDREEVGYTF
DNA: TGTGCCAGCAGCCGCCGGGACAGGGAGGAGGTTGGCTACACCTTC

V: TRBV15
size: NA
J: TRBJ1-2
D: NA
CDR3: CATSPRQSNYGYTF
DNA: TGTGCCACCAGCCCTCGACAGTCTAACTATGGCTACACCTTC

V: TRBV6-1
size: NA
J: TRBJ2-7
D: TRBD1
CDR3: CASSDQGQGAYEQYF
DNA: TGTGCCAGCAGCGATCAGGGACAGGGGGCCTACGAGCAGTACTTC

V: TRBV6-5
size: NA
J: TRBJ1-4
D: TRBD1
CDR3: CASRGRGGWEKLFF
DNA: TGTGCCAGCAGGGGTCGAGGGGGCTGGGAAAAACTGTTTTTT

V: TRBV27
size: NA
J: TRBJ1-2
D: NA
CDR3: CASSQSTALGGYTF
DNA: TGTGCCAGCAGTCAATCGACAGCCCTCGGGGGCTACACCTTC

V: TRBV19
size: NA
J: TRBJ2-3
D: TRBD2
CDR3: CASRREGTQYF
DNA: TGTGCCAGCAGGCGGGAGGGTACGCAGTATTTT

V: TRBV19
size: once
J: TRBJ1-2
D: TRBD1
CDR3: CASSIEEGQAKYGYTF
DNA: TGTGCCAGTAGTATAGAAGAGGGACAGGCGAAGTATGGCTACACCTTC

V: TRBV15
size: NA
J: TRBJ1-2
D: NA
CDR3: CATSREGDGYTF
DNA: TGTGCCACCAGCAGAGAAGGGGATGGCTACACCTTC

V: TRBV5-8
size: NA
J: TRBJ2-1
D: NA
CDR3: CASSPGTRSDNEQFF
DNA: TGTGCCAGCAGCCCCGGGACTCGATCTGACAATGAGCAGTTCTTC

V: TRBV7-2
size: NA
J: TRBJ2-1
D: TRBD2
CDR3: CASSFLAGGNNEQFF
DNA: TGTGCCAGCAGCTTTTTAGCGGGAGGGAACAATGAGCAGTTCTTC

V: TRBV2
size: few
J: TRBJ1-1
D: TRBD1
CDR3: CASTPPQGTEAFF
DNA: TGTGCCAGCACCCCCCCACAGGGGACTGAAGCTTTCTTT

V: TRBV7-8
size: NA
J: TRBJ2-1
D: NA
CDR3: CASSFQTSVDEQFF
DNA: TGTGCCAGCAGCTTTCAGACTAGTGTAGATGAGCAGTTCTTC

V: TRBV5-6
size: NA
J: TRBJ2-1
D: NA
CDR3: CASSFQQVQFF
DNA: TGTGCCAGCAGCTTTCAACAGGTGCAGTTCTTC

V: TRBV11-2
size: NA
J: TRBJ2-7
D: TRBD1
CDR3: CASSRQTGEDLYEQYF
DNA: TGTGCCAGCAGCCGACAGACAGGGGAGGATCTCTACGAGCAGTACTTC

V: TRBV5-8
size: NA
J: TRBJ2-2
D: NA
CDR3: CASSFRGTYTGELFF
DNA: TGTGCCAGCAGCTTCCGGGGGACTTACACCGGGGAGCTGTTTTTT

V: TRBV25-1
size: once
J: TRBJ2-1
D: NA
CDR3: CASSENLQASEQFF
DNA: TGTGCCAGCAGTGAAAACCTGCAGGCGAGTGAGCAGTTCTTC

V: TRBV10-3
size: NA
J: TRBJ1-2
D: TRBD1
CDR3: CAISVGTGDGYTF
DNA: TGTGCCATCAGTGTGGGGACAGGGGACGGCTACACCTTC

V: TRBV7-2
size: NA
J: TRBJ2-5
D: TRBD2
CDR3: CASSRTSGSVWETQYF
DNA: TGTGCCAGCAGCCGGACTAGCGGGAGTGTGTGGGAGACCCAGTACTTC

V: TRBV7-9
size: NA
J: TRBJ1-1
D: NA
CDR3: CASSFQVGWTEAFF
DNA: TGTGCCAGCAGCTTTCAGGTGGGTTGGACTGAAGCTTTCTTT

V: TRBV19
size: NA
J: TRBJ1-1
D: NA
CDR3: CASSPPGGLGTEAFF
DNA: TGTGCCAGTAGTCCCCCGGGGGGCTTGGGCACTGAAGCTTTCTTT

V: TRBV11-2
size: NA
J: TRBJ2-7
D: NA
CDR3: CASSPSLAVGAREQYF
DNA: TGTGCCAGCAGCCCGTCGTTAGCGGTAGGGGCCCGCGAGCAGTACTTC

V: TRBV5-1
size: NA
J: TRBJ2-7
D: TRBD1
CDR3: CASSNQGAHEQYF
DNA: TGCGCCAGCAGCAATCAGGGGGCTCACGAGCAGTACTTC

V: TRBV5-1
size: NA
J: TRBJ2-5
D: TRBD1
CDR3: CASSLDAGGRETQYF
DNA: TGCGCCAGCAGCTTGGATGCAGGGGGCCGTGAGACCCAGTACTTC

V: TRBV18
size: NA
J: TRBJ2-2
D: TRBD1
CDR3: CASSSGQITGELFF
DNA: TGTGCCAGCTCATCGGGACAGATTACCGGGGAGCTGTTTTTT